This record looks at one TCR beta chain sequence and its context. Its antigen remains undetermined. The sample holds no much larger clone one base away, and base qualities are not on file. Counted from cysteine to phenylalanine, this CDR3 has 15 amino acids. The entry retains the CDR3 DNA only, 45 bases that are in frame from base 1. CDR1 and CDR2 are drawn from the germline V gene: SGHTA, FQGNSA. V gives up 1 base and J gives up 4 bases, and the segment between their germline ends measures 11 bases. The sample's time point label, in plain terms: baseline before first vaccination. The vaccinee samples were drawn from two UK trials, COV001 and COV002, one of which was a single-blind randomized controlled phase 2/3 trial testing AZD1222 (ChAdOx1 nCoV-19) in healthy adults. For TCRbeta chain sequencing, PBMC samples were collected from trial participants at day 0 and at day 28 after the second dose. This sample was taken from a study of T cell responses to AZD1222 COVID-19 vaccine (dated by TCRdb to the early 2020s). Context from the whole study: AZD1222 recipients with second doses at about 4 weeks or about 12 weeks were pooled, because spike-specific TCR depth and breadth did not differ between schedules. A total of approximately 240 trial participants underwent TCR sequencing, of whom more than 200 had received two doses of AZD1222 and roughly 26 had received two doses of the MenACWY control vaccine. Trial participants were enrolled by age into 18-55, 56-69 and 70-plus year subgroups, with roughly 150, 30 and 60 TCR-sequenced participants respectively. Paper-wide results and their limitations: Vaccine-associated CD4 TCRs spanned the whole spike protein, with dominant responses in regions 160-218 and 743-854. Reportedly, almost half of the unique spike-specific TCRs recognized epitopes lying outside the regions that are mutated in the B.1.351 and B.1.1.7 variants. Conclusions about previously exposed vaccinees are limited because only six or seven AZD1222 recipients were SARS-CoV-2 seropositive at baseline. No day 14 peak-response samples were available, so repertoires were characterized only after the peak T cell response. The 56-69-year group was small, and its depth increase did not reach significance, likely because of low power. Spike-specific TCR breadth and depth rose significantly after two AZD1222 doses compared with day 0 and with MenACWY recipients. Most participants were white British and females outnumbered males, and the authors suggested that clonal diversity may have been underestimated.

The CDR3 regions of human TCRbeta chains were analyzed by immunosequencing. The original methods were these. TCRs in the repertoires were compared against a reference library of SARS-CoV-2-specific TCRs that had been generated with the MIRA antigen-specificity platform. Breadth meant the fraction of unique TCRs that were SARS-CoV-2-associated, whereas depth meant the fraction of total T cells that were SARS-CoV-2-associated. Using the MIRA data, each spike-specific TCR was mapped to the spike region that the TCR reacts to and placed in a CD4 or CD8 class. Log10-transformed breadth and depth values were compared by one-way ANOVA with Sidak's multiple comparisons tests. What TCRdb holds here is the immuneACCESS table cut down to in-frame rearrangements. Part of the clones is not present; checked against another copy, under half of the missing clones reflect an unresolved V gene, and the others are unexplained. The V and J calls and clone size are taken from that table; D and trimming were inferred from the DNA. For this sample there are about 100,000 clones; about nine tenths appear just once. Together, the top ten hold around 1.7% of the sample.

The chain couples TRBV7-2 to TRBJ1-3; the D gene lacks a confident call. This specimen was peripheral blood, taken on day 0 of AZD1222 vaccination. The TCR was taken from an adult in good health. DNA sequence: TGTGCCAGCAGCTTAGGGTTCCCGGTAGGAAACACCATATATTTT. Its amino acids are CASSLGFPVGNTIYF. The entire variable domain, with the stretches around the CDR3 drawn from the reference TRBV7-2 and TRBJ1-3 proteins, is GAGVSQSPSNKVTEKGKDVELRCDPISGHTALYWYRQSLGQGLEFLIYFQGNSAPDKSGLPSDRFSAERTGGSVSTLTIQRTQQEDSAVYLCASSLGFPVGNTIYFGEGSWLTVV.